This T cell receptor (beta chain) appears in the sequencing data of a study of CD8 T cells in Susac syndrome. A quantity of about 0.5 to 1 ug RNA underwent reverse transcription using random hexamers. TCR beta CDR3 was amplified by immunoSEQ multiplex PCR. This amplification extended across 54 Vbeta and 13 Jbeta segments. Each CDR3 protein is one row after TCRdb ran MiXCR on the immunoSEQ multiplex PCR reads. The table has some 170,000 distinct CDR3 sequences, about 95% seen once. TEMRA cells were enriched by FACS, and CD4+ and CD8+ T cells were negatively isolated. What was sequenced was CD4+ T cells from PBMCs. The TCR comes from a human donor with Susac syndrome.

CDR3 sequence (DNA): TGTGCCAGCAGCCAGGGGGCTGAAGCTTTCTTT. It translates to CASSQGAEAFF. The rearrangement joins TRBV3-1 to TRBJ1-1; D may be TRBD1 (5 bases). The CDR3 contains 11 residues. V was shortened by 3 bases and J by 6 bases, with 5 bases between the two germline ends. Germline-derived CDR1 and CDR2 are LGHDT and YNNKEL (reference sequence).